The source of this T cell receptor (beta chain) is a study of T-cell reconstitution after alpha-beta-depleted transplantation in children. Molecular barcoding with unique molecular identifiers was used for the TCRbeta library. TCRdb redid the calling of the PCR reads with MiXCR, one entry per CDR3 protein. The sample yields 670,000 or so distinct CDR3 sequences, about an eighth seen once. Study results and caveats: The study reportedly traced alpha-beta T cells about two months after transplant to several hundred expanded graft clones. By one year post-transplant, T-cell counts and diversity largely arose from T cells that were newly produced.

CDR3 length equals 17 residues. V lost 6 bases, J lost 0 bases, and 19 bases lay in between. On this clonotype: As yet, its antigen is unknown.

The sequence came from a girl aged 2 to 10 with congenital amegakaryocytic thrombocytopenia, due to receive a stem cell transplant. The chain links TRBV12-3 or TRBV12-4 to TRBJ2-3; TRBD2 might be the D (6 bases). The source material was PBMCs, sampled before TCRalphabeta/CD19-depleted stem cell transplant. As DNA, the CDR3 is TGTGCCAGCAGCTATAACTACCTAGCGATAAGCACAGATACGCAGTATTTT. Protein sequence: CASSYNYLAISTDTQYF.